This T cell receptor (beta chain) was retrieved from a study of blood T cell repertoires in COVID-19. Study overall: Italy, Spain and the United States were the sources of the convalescent and acute COVID-19 samples. T cells, B-cell-depleted T cells, or PBMCs supplied cDNA or gDNA.

The CDR3 has 16 amino acids. With 7 bases clipped from V and 8 bases from J, the junction kept 16 bases outside the gene matches. Germline V CDR1 and CDR2: SNHLY, FYNNEI. As processed by the authors: Reference gene primer amplification gave nucleated cell count estimates. Method: immunoSEQ multiplex PCR; TCRdb's copy keeps in-frame clones and lacks some. The V and J calls and clone size come from that table; D and trimming were worked out from the DNA. The profile shows about 120,000 clones, about 88% of them singletons. This clone has a handful of counts. Sequences were obtained from peripheral blood. The J gene is TRBJ1-4, the V gene TRBV2; 7 bases are a match to TRBD1. The clonotype comes from a man aged 50-60 years with active COVID-19. The CDR3 sequence: CASTDRPYERVEKLFF. The DNA of the CDR3 is TGTGCCAGCACGGACAGGCCCTACGAGAGGGTCGAAAAACTGTTTTTT.